The 26 T cell receptor beta chains reported below all come from one sample, sequenced in a study of technical replicates of blood from a few donors. The repertoire was sequenced with immunoSEQ multiplex PCR; TCRdb's copy has only in-frame clones and lacks some. The sample gives 9,500 to 15,000 clones, roughly 79% of which show up once; 14% to 15% is in the top ten. Source material: PBMCs. These receptors came from a human donor in good health.

Here the CDR3 reads CASSPAGTGSSYEQYF. The CDR3 nucleotides are TGTGCCAGCAGTCCCGCCGGGACAGGGAGCTCCTACGAGCAGTACTTC. The V gene is TRBV27, the J gene TRBJ2-7; 9 positions match TRBD1. The CDR3 length is 16 residues. V shed 5 bases and J 0 bases; nucleotides not matched to a gene: 8. Per the germline V gene, CDR1 is MNHEY and CDR2 is SMNVEV (reference sequence).

This sequence joins TRBV7-2 and TRBJ1-2, with 9 bases aligning to TRBD1. V was pared by 3 bases and J by 2 bases, with 7 bases of the junction left unmatched. CDR3 length equals 16 residues. In germline, CDR1 is SGHTA, CDR2 FQGNSA. As DNA, the CDR3 is TGTGCCAGCAGCTTCGAACGGACAGGGGAGAACTATGGCTACACCTTC. Protein product: CASSFERTGENYGYTF.

The chain links TRBV27 to TRBJ1-4; 7 bases are shared with TRBD1. Germline V gene lookup returns CDR1 MNHEY and CDR2 SMNVEV (reference sequence). V lost 6 bases, J lost 3 bases, and 4 bases stayed unmatched. The CDR3 is 14 amino acids. The CDR3 region is CASRFQGANEKLFF. The CDR3 coding sequence is TGTGCCAGCAGATTTCAGGGGGCTAATGAAAAACTGTTTTTT.

V and J are TRBV4-1 and TRBJ2-3; 14 bases align to TRBD2. The germline V gene encodes CDR1 MGHRA and CDR2 YSYEKL. The CDR3 covers 19 residues. The V segment lost 0 bases and the J segment 3 bases; nucleotides outside the gene matches: 8. As DNA, the CDR3 is TGCGCCAGCAGCCAAGATTGGGGGACTAGCGGGAGTGAAACAGATACGCAGTATTTT. Protein: CASSQDWGTSGSETDTQYF.

The chain carries TRBV2 and TRBJ2-4; tentative D call: TRBD2 (6 bases). Germline V gene sequence: CDR1 SNHLY, CDR2 FYNNEI. V lost 6 bases to trimming and J lost 0 bases, with 9 bases between them. The CDR3 is made up of 14 amino acids. CDR3 region: CASRVGLAKNIQYF. The CDR3 coding sequence is TGTGCCAGCAGGGTGGGACTAGCCAAAAACATTCAGTACTTC.

This clone has a single count. J is TRBJ1-1 and V is TRBV6-1; 7 bases agree with TRBD1. The ends lost 5 bases at V and 3 bases at J; junction bases unmatched: 6. Per the germline V gene, CDR1 is MNHNS and CDR2 is SASEGT. This CDR3 is built from 14 residues. The CDR3 is CASSLYQGDTEAFF. DNA for the CDR3: TGTGCCAGCAGTCTATACCAGGGGGACACTGAAGCTTTCTTT.

V gene TRBV6-6 combines with J gene TRBJ1-1; the D gene is possibly TRBD1 (5 bases). The length of the CDR3 is 15 residues. V lost 4 bases and J 5 bases, leaving 17 bases between the germline ends. Per the germline V gene, CDR1 is MNHNY and CDR2 is SVGAGI (reference sequence). The CDR3 spells CASSSGGGGSTEAFF. The CDR3 DNA reads as TGTGCCAGCAGTTCCGGGGGAGGCGGATCGACTGAAGCTTTCTTT.

This chain joins TRBV13 and TRBJ2-1, with TRBD2 as a possible D gene (5 bases). The CDR3 is made up of 11 amino acids. Germline lookup yields CDR1 PRHDT and CDR2 FYEKMQ (reference sequence). Trimming removed 5 bases from V and 15 bases from J, with 14 bases in between. CDR3 coding DNA: TGTGCCAGCAGCGCATACCTAGGAGGGTTCTTC. Translation gives CASSAYLGGFF.

The chain combines TRBV28 with TRBJ2-7; TRBD1 aligns across 7 bases. The CDR3 spans 15 residues. V lost 1 base and J lost 2; bases outside the gene matches: 5. Germline V lookup: CDR1 MDHEN, CDR2 SYDVKM. The CDR3, as DNA: TGTGCCAGCAGTTTATTAGGACAGGCCGCCTACGAGCAGTACTTC. Protein: CASSLLGQAAYEQYF.

This sequence joins TRBV7-9 and TRBJ2-5; 8 positions agree with TRBD2. Germline trimming cut 0 bases from V and 4 bases from J; bases unmatched to any gene: 10. There are 17 residues in the CDR3. Germline CDR1 and CDR2: SEHNR and FQNEAQ (reference sequence). CDR3 nucleotides: TGTGCCAGCAGCTTAGCTTCGGGAGGGCAGCCGATAGAGACCCAGTACTTC. Protein product: CASSLASGGQPIETQYF. The full variable domain, completed using reference TRBV7-9 and TRBJ2-5, is DTGVSQNPRHKITKRGQNVTFRCDPISEHNRLYWYRQTLGQGPEFLTYFQNEAQLEKSRLLSDRFSAERPKGSFSTLEIQRTEQGDSAMYLCASSLASGGQPIETQYFGPGTRLLVL.

The chain recombines TRBV28 with TRBJ2-3; 9 bases are shared with TRBD1. V dropped 6 bases and J dropped 6; count of bases not matched to a gene: 1. The CDR3 is made up of 12 amino acids. Germline V gene lookup returns CDR1 MDHEN and CDR2 SYDVKM. CDR3 coding DNA: TGTGCCAGCAGGACAGGGGGGGATACGCAGTATTTT. Protein product: CASRTGGDTQYF.

A note on this clone: A junction end diverges from the germline sequence, so it may reflect a read error. V usage is TRBV5-1 and J usage is TRBJ1-1; D remains ambiguous. This CDR3 is 15 amino acids long. Looked up from germline, CDR1 is SGHRS and CDR2 is YFSETQ. For the CDR3, the DNA is TGCGCCAGCAGCTTGGTAGCAGGAGGGAACCCTGAAGCTTTCTTT. Translating gives CASSLVAGGNPEAFF.

The chain couples TRBV19 to TRBJ2-7, with 9 bases fitting TRBD1. After removal of 3 bases from V and 2 bases from J, the junction contained 5 bases not matched to a gene. The germline V gene has CDR1 LNHDA and CDR2 SQIVND (reference sequence). The CDR3 contains 15 residues. The CDR3 region is CASSIGQGTAYEQYF. The CDR3, as DNA: TGTGCCAGTAGTATCGGACAGGGGACAGCCTACGAGCAGTACTTC.

This chain joins TRBV6-5 and TRBJ2-1; tentatively, D is TRBD1 (7 bases). Trimming stripped 2 bases from V and 3 bases from J, with 8 bases between. The CDR3 totals 14 residues. Germline V CDR1 and CDR2: MNHEY, SVGAGI. CDR3 DNA: TGTGCCAGCAGTTACCAGGGGGGCTACAATGAGCAGTTCTTC. Amino acids: CASSYQGGYNEQFF.

The chain has TRBV4-2 and TRBJ2-7; 9 bases line up with TRBD2. This CDR3 has 16 amino acids. Losses at the gene ends were 0 bases for V and 0 bases for J; bases not matched to a gene: 3. Germline CDR1 and CDR2: LGHNA and YNFKEQ. The CDR3 here is CASSQDASGTSYEQYF. CDR3 nucleotide sequence: TGTGCCAGCAGCCAAGATGCTAGCGGGACCTCCTACGAGCAGTACTTC.

DNA of the CDR3: TGTGCCAGCTCAATAGGAGTCGGGGCCTACGAGCAGTACTTC. Encoded protein: CASSIGVGAYEQYF. The chain uses TRBV18 and TRBJ2-7, with D possibly being TRBD2 (5 bases). CDR1 KGHSH and CDR2 LQKENI come from the germline V gene. This CDR3 region has 14 residues. The V gene lost 5 bases and the J gene lost 2 bases, with 13 bases spanning the gap.

The chain couples TRBV29-1 to TRBJ2-7, with 8 bases that match TRBD1. Germline V gene sequence: CDR1 SQVTM, CDR2 ANQGSEA. Losses at the gene ends were 4 bases for V and 2 bases for J; bases not matched to a gene: 13. This CDR3 region has 16 residues. Written as DNA, the CDR3 is TGCAGCGTTGCAACGCTACAGGGGGTAGACGCCTACGAGCAGTACTTC. This codes for CSVATLQGVDAYEQYF.

This clone qualifies as medium-sized (0.01 to 0.1%). V gene TRBV4-2 combines with J gene TRBJ2-6; weak D call: TRBD1 (5 bases). The germline gives CDR1 LGHNA, CDR2 YNFKEQ. Trimming removed 0 bases at V and 0 bases at J, with 6 bases between. This CDR3 spans 16 amino acids. The CDR3 bases are TGTGCCAGCAGCCAAGATCAGGGCTCTGGGGCCAACGTCCTGACTTTC. Amino acid sequence: CASSQDQGSGANVLTF.

The chain carries TRBV15 and TRBJ2-1; TRBD2 aligns across 10 bases. CDR1 is LNHNV and CDR2 is YYDKDF in the germline V gene (reference sequence). The junction had 2 bases not matched to a gene; V was cut back by 0 bases and J by 6 bases. This CDR3 has 15 amino acids. The CDR3 loop is CATSREAGGSNEQFF. The CDR3 DNA follows: TGTGCCACCAGCAGAGAAGCGGGAGGGAGCAATGAGCAGTTCTTC.

The chain joins TRBV7-8 to TRBJ2-7; 14 bases fit TRBD2. The germline V gene has CDR1 SGHVS and CDR2 FQNEAQ. The V gene end was trimmed by 0 bases and the J gene end by 5 bases; junction bases not matched to a gene: 3. The CDR3 has 16 residues. CDR3 sequence: CASSLARTSGRHEQYF. In nucleotides, the CDR3 is TGTGCCAGCAGCTTAGCTAGGACTAGCGGGAGGCACGAGCAGTACTTC.

The CDR3 sequence is CASSFWGSMNTEAFF. CDR3 coding DNA: TGTGCCAGCAGCTTCTGGGGCAGCATGAACACTGAAGCTTTCTTT. The genes are TRBV7-9 and TRBJ1-1, with a tentative D call TRBD1 (5 bases). Germline V CDR1 and CDR2: SEHNR, FQNEAQ (reference sequence). Trimming left V 3 bases short and J 0 bases short, with 11 bases between. This CDR3 is 15 amino acids long.

The J gene is TRBJ2-5, the V gene TRBV6-1; 8 bases match TRBD1. The CDR3 extends over 15 amino acids. J was trimmed by 5 bases and V by 9 bases; bases with no gene match: 14. Germline V CDR1 and CDR2: MNHNS, SASEGT. The CDR3 is CASTRRRTGMETQYF. As DNA, the CDR3 is TGTGCCAGTACGCGACGCCGGACAGGGATGGAGACCCAGTACTTC.

The chain is built from TRBV6-1 and TRBJ1-5, with 9 positions matching TRBD1. Germline CDR1 and CDR2: MNHNS and SASEGT. The CDR3 contains 17 residues. After removal of 0 bases from V and 6 bases from J, the junction contained 9 bases not matched to a gene. CDR3 DNA sequence: TGTGCCAGCAGTGAAGCTCGACGGGACAGGGTCGCTCAGCCCCAGCATTTT. Protein product: CASSEARRDRVAQPQHF.

The genes are TRBV19 and TRBJ2-1; maybe TRBD1 (6 bases). Germline V gene data show CDR1 as LNHDA and CDR2 as SQIVND (reference sequence). The CDR3 runs 16 residues. V was trimmed by 1 base and J by 2 bases, leaving 12 bases between them. The CDR3 reads CASSIVGAPPYNEQFF. The DNA for the CDR3 is TGTGCCAGTAGTATAGTGGGGGCACCCCCCTACAATGAGCAGTTCTTC.

The chain is built from TRBV19 and TRBJ2-1, with 10 bases that match TRBD2. The CDR3 totals 16 residues. Per the germline V gene, CDR1 is LNHDA and CDR2 is SQIVND (reference sequence). After removal of 6 bases from V and 4 bases from J, the junction contained 9 bases not matched to a gene. The CDR3 nucleotides are TGTGCCAGTAGCTTAATTACTAGCGGGGTATACAATGAGCAGTTCTTC. Translation: CASSLITSGVYNEQFF.

This chain connects TRBV30 to TRBJ2-5, with TRBD1 matching over 7 bases. The CDR3 length is 15 residues. The germline V gene encodes CDR1 GTSNPN and CDR2 SVGIG (reference sequence). The trim removed 0 bases at V and 5 bases at J, leaving 9 bases unmatched. CDR3: CAWSVQGMGRETQYF. CDR3 coding DNA: TGTGCCTGGAGTGTACAGGGGATGGGAAGGGAGACCCAGTACTTC.